This TCR beta chain was recovered during a study of OX40 agonist ivuxolimab in advanced cancers. Study-level information: A diagnosis of hepatocellular carcinoma, melanoma, renal cell or head and neck cancer was present in dose-escalation patients. The mean age was about 61 years, ranging from 23 to 79, with around four fifths of participants male. Partial responses were recorded for three patients, including one with hepatocellular carcinoma and two with cutaneous melanoma.

Per the germline V gene, CDR1 is SGDLS and CDR2 is YYNGEE. The CDR3 runs 16 residues. Trimming removed 3 bases at V and 0 bases at J, with 14 bases between. Profiling relied on immunoSEQ multiplex PCR, and the TCRdb table lists in-frame clones only, not all of them. The repertoire holds tens of thousands of clones, about 90% seen once, with more than 1.5% in the top ten. The chain is built from TRBV9 and TRBJ2-3, with unresolved D. The sample consisted of CD4+ or CD8+ T cells sorted from blood, taken in a trial of the OX40 agonist ivuxolimab. The receptor comes from an adult with an advanced solid tumor such as melanoma, head and neck, liver or kidney cancer. The CDR3 region has the DNA TGTGCCAGCAGCGGCGTAGTACTATCTAGCACAGATACGCAGTATTTT. Translated, it gives CASSGVVLSSTDTQYF.